One and the same sample provided the 3 T cell receptor beta chains below, sequenced in a study of CD8 T cells in ankylosing spondylitis. TCRdb re-called the 5' RACE reads through MiXCR, storing one row per CDR3 protein. The table lists 250,000 or so distinct CDR3 sequences, about a sixth of them singletons. The sequencing sample was made of blood, either unsorted or a sorted T cell fraction (not recorded which). Receptors were obtained from a male donor with ankylosing spondylitis or in good health (not recorded which).

A single count supports this clonotype. The chain joins TRBV21-1 to TRBJ1-5; TRBD1, the table's D call, was not compared with the DNA. TRBV21-1 is flagged as a pseudogene. The CDR3 has 10 amino acids. This CDR3 reads CARGGGPQHF. The CDR3 DNA follows: TGTGCCAGAGGGGGGGGGCCCCAGCATTTT.

This clonotype was picked up a small number of times. V usage is TRBV5-6 and J usage is TRBJ1-5; no clear D gene. Per the germline V gene, CDR1 is SGHDT and CDR2 is YYEEEE. This CDR3 has 16 amino acids. Trimming cost V 3 bases and J 6 bases, with 19 bases left between them. Written as DNA, the CDR3 is TGTGCCAGCAGCTCTACAGAGGGAGATTATCGTCAGCCCCAGCATTTT. This gives the protein CASSSTEGDYRQPQHF. Looking up the rest from reference TRBV5-6 and TRBJ1-5 gives the full variable domain: DAGVTQSPTHLIKTRGQQVTLRCSPKSGHDTVSWYQQALGQGPQFIFQYYEEEERQRGNFPDRFSGHQFPNYSSELNVNALLLGDSALYLCASSSTEGDYRQPQHFGDGTRLSIL.

In DNA form, the CDR3 reads TGTGCCAGCAGCCAGGGGACGGCCCCCTCCTACGAGCAGTACTGGTTC. It translates to CASSQGTAPSYEQYWF. V gene TRBV21-1 combines with J gene TRBJ2-7; the table assigns TRBD1, which was not confirmed against the DNA. TRBV21-1 is a recognized pseudogene. CDR3 length equals 16 residues.